This T cell receptor (beta chain) was sequenced during a study of metastatic and nonmetastatic thyroid tumors. Study summary: Repertoires from blood and tumor or nodule tissue of malignant and benign thyroid patients were compared. The study, taken as a whole, reports: The reported finding was significantly higher TCR beta diversity in malignant thyroid tumors relative to benign nodules, in blood and tumor.

Authors' methods: The study built a papillary thyroid cancer distant-metastasis classifier from CDR3 differences across clinicopathological groups. TCRdb ran MiXCR on the PCR reads. The V and J calls were not made by the authors but by TCRdb's processing. The table shows 7,000 to 8,000 clones, with around 30% occurring only once. This clone was seen a few times. Its antigen is undetermined. There are 15 residues in the CDR3. Germline loops: CDR1 MNHNS, CDR2 SASEGT. The V gene lost 7 bases and the J gene lost 4 bases, with 17 bases spanning the gap. There were no patients who had received any treatment before thyroid surgery.

This TCR was recovered from a male donor with papillary thyroid cancer or a benign thyroid nodule (not recorded which). Some clones in this sample may be carry-over from other donors' samples. The rearrangement links TRBV6-1 to TRBJ1-3; a weak D match, TRBD1 (6 bases). Material for sequencing was tumor tissue. The CDR3 sequence: CASTKTGQSGNTIYF. The CDR3 nucleotides read TGTGCCAGCACCAAGACAGGACAATCGGGAAACACCATATATTTT.